This is a list of T cell receptor beta chains from one sample in a study of CD8+ T cells in alopecia areata. Method: immunoSEQ multiplex PCR; TCRdb's copy keeps in-frame clones and lacks some. The table has about 210,000 clones, approximately 57% seen once. The sample was CD4+ T cells sorted from blood, taken at week 4, from a patient treated with tofacitinib. All receptors come from a human donor with alopecia areata. The CDR3 runs from the conserved cysteine through the conserved F or W. The D gene is left open where the match is weak. Clone size is not always given. Where it is, it says once, few, many or a class for expanded clones.

j_gene	v_gene	d_gene	abundance	len	CDR3aa	CDR3nt
TRBJ2-5	TRBV30	.	.	13	CAWRYGGQETQYF	TGTGCCTGGAGGTATGGGGGACAAGAGACCCAGTACTTC
TRBJ2-5	TRBV11-2	.	.	15	CASSLRFGRRETQYF	TGTGCCAGCAGCTTACGGTTTGGTCGGCGGGAGACCCAGTACTTC
TRBJ1-5	TRBV12-5	TRBD1	.	13	CASGSGGGQPQHF	TGTGCTAGTGGTTCAGGGGGCGGACAGCCCCAGCATTTT
TRBJ2-1	TRBV29-1	.	few	12	CSVDGPDNEQFF	TGCAGCGTGGACGGGCCAGACAATGAGCAGTTCTTC
TRBJ2-4	TRBV7-2	.	few	14	CASSLGGTKNIQYF	TGTGCCAGCAGCTTAGGCGGGACCAAAAACATTCAGTACTTC
TRBJ2-2	TRBV4-3	.	.	17	CASSQEWTASNTGELFF	TGCGCCAGCAGCCAAGAGTGGACAGCGTCCAACACCGGGGAGCTGTTTTTT
TRBJ2-3	TRBV20-1	.	few	11	CSARVGDTQYF	TGCAGTGCTAGGGTTGGAGATACGCAGTATTTT
TRBJ2-3	TRBV9	.	.	13	CASSGEGSDTQYF	TGTGCCAGCAGCGGAGAGGGCTCAGATACGCAGTATTTT
TRBJ2-2	TRBV28	TRBD1	.	16	CASSTLGQGVTGELFF	TGTGCCAGCAGTACCCTCGGACAGGGGGTCACCGGGGAGCTGTTTTTT
TRBJ2-7	TRBV6-5	.	.	13	CASSYGPEYEQYF	TGTGCCAGCAGTTACGGGCCAGAGTACGAGCAGTACTTC
TRBJ1-1	TRBV27	.	few	13	CASSPGERTEAFF	TGTGCCAGCAGTCCCGGCGAACGGACTGAAGCTTTCTTT
TRBJ1-2	TRBV5-4	.	.	13	CASSPVAARSYTF	TGTGCCAGCAGCCCCGTCGCGGCGCGTAGCTACACCTTC
TRBJ1-1	TRBV28	.	.	14	CASNPDSMNTEAFF	TGTGCCAGCAACCCGGACAGTATGAACACTGAAGCTTTCTTT
TRBJ2-2	TRBV5-6	TRBD1	.	16	CASSLTGTGSTGELFF	TGTGCCAGCAGCTTAACCGGGACAGGGAGCACCGGGGAGCTGTTTTTT
TRBJ2-5	TRBV7-3	TRBD2	.	15	CASTEAGGSQETQYF	TGTGCCAGCACAGAAGCGGGGGGGTCTCAAGAGACCCAGTACTTC
TRBJ1-1	TRBV5-4	.	.	13	CASSPDRDTEAFF	TGTGCCAGCAGCCCCGACAGAGACACTGAAGCTTTCTTT
TRBJ1-1	TRBV5-6	.	.	15	CASSLRSGRNTEAFF	TGTGCCAGCAGCTTGCGGTCCGGGAGGAACACTGAAGCTTTCTTT
TRBJ2-1	TRBV2	TRBD1	few	15	CASTTRQGSYNEQFF	TGTGCCAGCACCACAAGACAGGGTTCCTACAATGAGCAGTTCTTC
TRBJ2-2	TRBV27	.	.	13	CASTPAGTGELFF	TGTGCCAGCACACCGGCGGGCACCGGGGAGCTGTTTTTT
TRBJ1-5	TRBV7-2	.	few	13	CASSPRVGQPQHF	TGTGCCAGCAGCCCCCGGGTGGGTCAGCCCCAGCATTTT